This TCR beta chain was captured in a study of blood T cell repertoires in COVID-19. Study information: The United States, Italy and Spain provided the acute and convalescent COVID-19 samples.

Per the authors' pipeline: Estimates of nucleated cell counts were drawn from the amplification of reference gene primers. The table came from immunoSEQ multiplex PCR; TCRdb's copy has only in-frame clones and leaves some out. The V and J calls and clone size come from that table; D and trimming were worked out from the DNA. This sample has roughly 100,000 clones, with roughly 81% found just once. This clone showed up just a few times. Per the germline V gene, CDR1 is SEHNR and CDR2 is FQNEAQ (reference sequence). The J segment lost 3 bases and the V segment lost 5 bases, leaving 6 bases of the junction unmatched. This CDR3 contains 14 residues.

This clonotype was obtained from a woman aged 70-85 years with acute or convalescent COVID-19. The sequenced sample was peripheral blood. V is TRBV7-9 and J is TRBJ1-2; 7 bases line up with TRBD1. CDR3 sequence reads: CASSPGTDYYGYTF. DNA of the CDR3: TGTGCCAGCAGCCCCGGGACAGACTACTATGGCTACACCTTC.